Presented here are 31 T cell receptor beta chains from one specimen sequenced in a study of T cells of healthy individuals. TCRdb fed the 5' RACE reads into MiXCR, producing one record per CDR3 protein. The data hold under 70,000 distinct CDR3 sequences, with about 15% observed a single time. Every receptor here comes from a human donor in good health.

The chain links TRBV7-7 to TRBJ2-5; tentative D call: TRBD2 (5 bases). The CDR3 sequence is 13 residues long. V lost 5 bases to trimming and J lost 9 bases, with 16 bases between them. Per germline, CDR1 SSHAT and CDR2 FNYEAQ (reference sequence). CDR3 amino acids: CASSRGLPGAQYF. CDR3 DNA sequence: TGTGCCAGCAGCCGAGGACTGCCCGGGGCCCAGTACTTC.

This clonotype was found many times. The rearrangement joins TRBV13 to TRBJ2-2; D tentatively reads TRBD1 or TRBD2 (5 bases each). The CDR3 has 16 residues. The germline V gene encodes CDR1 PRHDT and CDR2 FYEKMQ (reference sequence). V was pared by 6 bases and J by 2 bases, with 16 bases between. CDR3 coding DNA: TGTGCCAGCAGTCGCCGGGACGTAGGCAACACCGGGGAGCTGTTTTTT. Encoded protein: CASSRRDVGNTGELFF.

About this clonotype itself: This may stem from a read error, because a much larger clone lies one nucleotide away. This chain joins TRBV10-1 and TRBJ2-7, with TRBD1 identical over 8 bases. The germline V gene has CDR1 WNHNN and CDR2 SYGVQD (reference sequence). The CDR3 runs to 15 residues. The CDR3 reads CASSDGQGSRHEQHF. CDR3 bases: TGCGCCAGCAGTGACGGACAGGGCAGTAGGCACGAGCAGCACTTC.

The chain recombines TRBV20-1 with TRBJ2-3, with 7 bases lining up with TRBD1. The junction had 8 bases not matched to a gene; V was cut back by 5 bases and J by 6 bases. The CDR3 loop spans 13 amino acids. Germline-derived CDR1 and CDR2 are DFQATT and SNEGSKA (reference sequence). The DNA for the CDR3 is TGCAGTGCTGTACAGGGGTCGTCCGATACGCAGTATTTT. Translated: CSAVQGSSDTQYF.

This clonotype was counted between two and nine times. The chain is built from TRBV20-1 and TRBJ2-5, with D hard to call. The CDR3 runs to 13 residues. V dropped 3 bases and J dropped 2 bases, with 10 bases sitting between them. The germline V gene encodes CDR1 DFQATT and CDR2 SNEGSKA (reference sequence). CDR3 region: CSASDNPQETQYF. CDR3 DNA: TGCAGTGCTAGCGACAACCCTCAAGAGACCCAGTACTTC.

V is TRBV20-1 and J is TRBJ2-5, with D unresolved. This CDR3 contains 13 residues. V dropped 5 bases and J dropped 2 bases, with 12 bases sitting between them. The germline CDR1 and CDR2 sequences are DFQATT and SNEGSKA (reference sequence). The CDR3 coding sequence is TGCAGTGCTCTTGACTGGTCTCAAGAGACCCAGTACTTC. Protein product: CSALDWSQETQYF.

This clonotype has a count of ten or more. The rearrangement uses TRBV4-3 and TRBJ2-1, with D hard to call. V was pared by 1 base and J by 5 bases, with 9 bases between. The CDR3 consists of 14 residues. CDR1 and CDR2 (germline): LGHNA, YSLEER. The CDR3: CASSQGLSNNEQFF. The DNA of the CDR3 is TGCGCCAGCAGCCAAGGCCTTTCGAACAATGAGCAGTTCTTC.

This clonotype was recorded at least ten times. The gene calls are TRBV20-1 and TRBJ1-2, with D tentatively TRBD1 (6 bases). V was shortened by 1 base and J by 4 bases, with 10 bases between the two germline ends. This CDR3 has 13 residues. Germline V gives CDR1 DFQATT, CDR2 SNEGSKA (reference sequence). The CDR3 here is CSARGGTTYGYTF. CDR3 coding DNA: TGCAGTGCTAGAGGGGGGACAACCTATGGCTACACCTTC.

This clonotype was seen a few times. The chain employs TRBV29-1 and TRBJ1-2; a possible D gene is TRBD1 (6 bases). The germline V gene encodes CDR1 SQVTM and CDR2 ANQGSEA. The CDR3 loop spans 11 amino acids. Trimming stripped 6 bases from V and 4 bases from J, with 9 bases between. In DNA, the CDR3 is TGCAGCGTCGCAGGGGCCTATGGCTACACCTTC. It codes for CSVAGAYGYTF.

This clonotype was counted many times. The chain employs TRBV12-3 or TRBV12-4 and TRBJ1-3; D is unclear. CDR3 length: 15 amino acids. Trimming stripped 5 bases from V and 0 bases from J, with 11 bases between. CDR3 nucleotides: TGTGCCAGCAGTCATCGGGCCACCTCTGGAAACACCATATATTTT. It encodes CASSHRATSGNTIYF.

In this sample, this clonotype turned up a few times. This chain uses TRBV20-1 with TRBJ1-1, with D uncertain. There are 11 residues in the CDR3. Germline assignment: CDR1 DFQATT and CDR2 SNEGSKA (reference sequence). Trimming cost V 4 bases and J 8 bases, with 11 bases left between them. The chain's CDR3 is CSAKPGPEAFF. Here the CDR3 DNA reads TGCAGTGCTAAACCAGGACCCGAAGCTTTCTTT.

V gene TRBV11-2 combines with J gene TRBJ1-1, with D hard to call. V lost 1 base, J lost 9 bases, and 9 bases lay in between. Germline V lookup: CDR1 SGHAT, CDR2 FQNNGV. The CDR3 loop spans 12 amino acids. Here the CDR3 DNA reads TGTGCCAGCAGCTTAGGCCTCAACCAAGCTTTCTTT. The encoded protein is CASSLGLNQAFF.

The CDR3 DNA reads TGTGCCAGCAGTTTAAGGGAATCCACCGGGGAGCTGTTTTTT. This translates into CASSLRESTGELFF. The gene calls are TRBV12-3 or TRBV12-4 and TRBJ2-2, with D unresolved. V lost 2 bases, J lost 4 bases, and 8 bases lay in between. CDR3 length: 14 amino acids.

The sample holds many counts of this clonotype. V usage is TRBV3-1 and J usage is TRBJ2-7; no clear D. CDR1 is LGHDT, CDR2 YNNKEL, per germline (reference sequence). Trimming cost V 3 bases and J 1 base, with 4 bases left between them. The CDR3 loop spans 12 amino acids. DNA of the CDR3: TGTGCCAGCAGCCAGTATTCCTACGAGCAGTACTTC. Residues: CASSQYSYEQYF.

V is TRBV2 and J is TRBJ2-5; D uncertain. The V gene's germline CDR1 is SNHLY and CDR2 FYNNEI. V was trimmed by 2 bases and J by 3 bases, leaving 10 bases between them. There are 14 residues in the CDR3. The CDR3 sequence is CASSESSAKETQYF. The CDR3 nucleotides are TGTGCCAGCAGTGAAAGTTCAGCCAAAGAGACCCAGTACTTC.

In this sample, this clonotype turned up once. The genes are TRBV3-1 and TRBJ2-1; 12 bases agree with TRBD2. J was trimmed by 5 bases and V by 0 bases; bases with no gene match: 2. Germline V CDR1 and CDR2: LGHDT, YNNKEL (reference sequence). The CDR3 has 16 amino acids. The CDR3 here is CASSQERTSGDNEQFF. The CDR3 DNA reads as TGTGCCAGCAGCCAAGAGAGGACTAGCGGGGACAATGAGCAGTTCTTC.

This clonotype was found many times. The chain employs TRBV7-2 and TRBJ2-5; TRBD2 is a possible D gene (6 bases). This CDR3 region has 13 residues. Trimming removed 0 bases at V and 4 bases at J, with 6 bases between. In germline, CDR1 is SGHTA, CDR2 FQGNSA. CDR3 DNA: TGTGCCAGCAGCTTAGCGGGGGGAGAGACCCAGTACTTC. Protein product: CASSLAGGETQYF.

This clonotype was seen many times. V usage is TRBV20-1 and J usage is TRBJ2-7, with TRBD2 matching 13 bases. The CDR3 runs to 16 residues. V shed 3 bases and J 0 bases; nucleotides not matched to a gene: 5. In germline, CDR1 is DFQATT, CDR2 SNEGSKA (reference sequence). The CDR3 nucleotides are TGCAGTGCTAGGGGACTAGCGGGAAAAGCCTCCTACGAGCAGTACTTC. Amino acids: CSARGLAGKASYEQYF.

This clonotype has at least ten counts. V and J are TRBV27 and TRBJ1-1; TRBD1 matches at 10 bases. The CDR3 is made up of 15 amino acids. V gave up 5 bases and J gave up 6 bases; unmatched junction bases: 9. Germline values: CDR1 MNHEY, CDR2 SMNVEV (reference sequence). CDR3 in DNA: TGTGCCAGCAGTCCCTTGGGGACAGGGGCCGCTGAAGCTTTCTTT. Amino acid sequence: CASSPLGTGAAEAFF.

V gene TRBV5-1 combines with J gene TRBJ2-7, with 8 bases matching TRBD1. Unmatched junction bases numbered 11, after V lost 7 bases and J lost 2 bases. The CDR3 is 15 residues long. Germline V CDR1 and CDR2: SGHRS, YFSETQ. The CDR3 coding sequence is TGCGCCAGCCGCCCCGGGACAGGTGTCGCCTACGAGCAGTACTTC. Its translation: CASRPGTGVAYEQYF. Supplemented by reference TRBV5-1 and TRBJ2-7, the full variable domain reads KAGVTQTPRYLIKTRGQQVTLSCSPISGHRSVSWYQQTPGQGLQFLFEYFSETQRNKGNFPGRFSGRQFSNSRSEMNVSTLELGDSALYLCASRPGTGVAYEQYFGPGTRLTVT.

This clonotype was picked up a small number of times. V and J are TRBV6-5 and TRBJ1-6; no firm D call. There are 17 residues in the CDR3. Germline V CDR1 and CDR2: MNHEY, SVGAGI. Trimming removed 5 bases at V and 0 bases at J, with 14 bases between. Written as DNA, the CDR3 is TGTGCCAGCAGTCGAGGGCAGGCCAGCTCCTATAATTCACCCCTCCACTTT. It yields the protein CASSRGQASSYNSPLHF.

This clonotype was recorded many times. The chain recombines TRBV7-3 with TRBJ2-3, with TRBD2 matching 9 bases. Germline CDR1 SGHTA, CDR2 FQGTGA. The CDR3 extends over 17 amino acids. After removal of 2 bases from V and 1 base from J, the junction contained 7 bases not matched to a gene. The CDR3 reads CASSLDPLAGRTDTQYF. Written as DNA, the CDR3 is TGTGCCAGCAGCTTAGATCCCCTAGCGGGGCGCACAGATACGCAGTATTTT.

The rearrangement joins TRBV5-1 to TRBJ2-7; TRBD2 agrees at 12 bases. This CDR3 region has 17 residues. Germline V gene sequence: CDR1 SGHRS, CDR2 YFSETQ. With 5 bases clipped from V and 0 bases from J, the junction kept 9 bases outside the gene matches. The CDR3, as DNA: TGCGCCAGCAGTCAACCTGGACTAGCGGGGTACTCCTACGAGCAGTACTTC. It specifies CASSQPGLAGYSYEQYF.

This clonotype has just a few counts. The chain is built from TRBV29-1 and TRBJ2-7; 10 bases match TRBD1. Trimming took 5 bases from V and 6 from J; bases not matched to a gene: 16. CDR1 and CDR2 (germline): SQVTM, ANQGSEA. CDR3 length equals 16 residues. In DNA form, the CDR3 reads TGCAGCGTTCTAAAATTACCGGGACAGGGGTCTCCCGAGCAGTACTTC. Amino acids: CSVLKLPGQGSPEQYF.

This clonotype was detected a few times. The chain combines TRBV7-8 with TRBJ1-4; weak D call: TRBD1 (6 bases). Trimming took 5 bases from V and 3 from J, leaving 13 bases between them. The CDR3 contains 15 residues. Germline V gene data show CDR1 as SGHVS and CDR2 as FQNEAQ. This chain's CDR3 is CASSPGGGANEKLFF. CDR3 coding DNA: TGTGCCAGCAGCCCTGGAGGGGGGGCTAATGAAAAACTGTTTTTT.

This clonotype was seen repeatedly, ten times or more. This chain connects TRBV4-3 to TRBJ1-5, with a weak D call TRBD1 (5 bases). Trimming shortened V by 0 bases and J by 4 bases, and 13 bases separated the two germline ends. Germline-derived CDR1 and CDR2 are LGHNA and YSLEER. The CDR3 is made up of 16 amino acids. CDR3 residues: CASSQESHRGNQPQHF. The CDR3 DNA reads TGCGCCAGCAGCCAAGAGTCCCATCGGGGGAATCAGCCCCAGCATTTT.

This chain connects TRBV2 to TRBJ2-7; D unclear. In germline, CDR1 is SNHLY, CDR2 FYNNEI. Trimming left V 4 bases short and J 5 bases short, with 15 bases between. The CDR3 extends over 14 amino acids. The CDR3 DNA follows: TGTGCCAGCAGTGTTCGGCCCTTTCGAGACGAGCAGTACTTC. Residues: CASSVRPFRDEQYF.

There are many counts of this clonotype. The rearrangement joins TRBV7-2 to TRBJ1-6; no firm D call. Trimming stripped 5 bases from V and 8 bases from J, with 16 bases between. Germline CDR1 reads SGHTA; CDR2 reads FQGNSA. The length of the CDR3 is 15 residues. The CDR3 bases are TGTGCCAGCAGCCCATTAAAGGTTAGGGATTCACCCCTCCACTTT. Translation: CASSPLKVRDSPLHF.

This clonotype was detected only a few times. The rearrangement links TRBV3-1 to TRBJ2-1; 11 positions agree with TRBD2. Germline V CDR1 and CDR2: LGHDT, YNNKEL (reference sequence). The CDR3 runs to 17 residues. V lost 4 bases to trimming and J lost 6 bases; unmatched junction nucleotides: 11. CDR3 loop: CASSPPNSGRAGNEQFF. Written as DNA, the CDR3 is TGTGCCAGCAGCCCGCCCAATAGCGGGAGGGCGGGCAATGAGCAGTTCTTC.

The CDR3 is CASSLVLSLNTEAFF. The CDR3 bases are TGTGCCAGCAGCTTAGTTCTGTCCCTGAACACTGAAGCTTTCTTT. The J gene is TRBJ1-1, the V gene TRBV7-2, with D unresolved. Trimming took 1 base from V and 0 from J, leaving 9 bases between them. The CDR3 extends over 15 amino acids. Per the germline V gene, CDR1 is SGHTA and CDR2 is FQGNSA.

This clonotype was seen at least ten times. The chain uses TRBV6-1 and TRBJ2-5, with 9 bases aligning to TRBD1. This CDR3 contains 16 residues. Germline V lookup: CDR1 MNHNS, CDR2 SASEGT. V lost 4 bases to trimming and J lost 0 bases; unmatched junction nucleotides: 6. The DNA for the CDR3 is TGTGCCAGCAGTGGAGGGGACAGGGTCCACCAAGAGACCCAGTACTTC. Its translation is CASSGGDRVHQETQYF.